The clone carrying this TCR beta chain was picked up a small number of times. This sample includes further DNA sequences coding for the same CDR3. Per the original methods: Reference gene primers were amplified, and this amplification served to estimate nucleated cell counts. Measured with immunoSEQ multiplex PCR; TCRdb has only the in-frame clones, and not every one. V and J calls and clone size are those listed in that table; D and trimming were worked out from the DNA. The data hold fewer than 500,000 clones, with 70% to 90% observed a single time. The sample comes from a study of blood T cell repertoires in COVID-19. Study-wide context: Sample material is recorded as cDNA or gDNA derived from T cells, B-cell-depleted T cells, or PBMCs.

Sequencing input: peripheral blood. The sequence derives from a man younger than 35 with COVID-19, enrolled during active disease.

The CDR3 spells CASSLQGYNSPLHF. In DNA form, the CDR3 reads TGTGCCAGCAGTTTACAGGGTTATAATTCACCCCTCCACTTT. The V call is TRBV27, the J call TRBJ1-6, with TRBD1 as a possible D gene (5 bases). This CDR3 has 14 amino acids. CDR1 and CDR2 (germline): MNHEY, SMNVEV (reference sequence). Trimming took off 2 bases at V and 4 bases at J, with 6 bases between the two ends.